Below, 21 T cell receptor beta chains from the same sample are listed, as sequenced in a study of shared clonotypes between healthy human individuals. Assay used: immunoSEQ multiplex PCR; TCRdb lists only in-frame clones, some missing. This table holds about 980,000 clones, more than 75% found once. Sequences were obtained from memory CD4+ T cells sorted from blood. Noted subset: CD45RA-negative fraction. The receptors were sampled from a man in his late teens or twenties in good health.

This clone has only one observation. This chain uses TRBV6-9 with TRBJ2-7; 11 positions agree with TRBD1. J gave up 4 bases and V 3 bases, and 5 bases lay outside the gene matches. CDR1 and CDR2 from the germline V gene are MNHGY and SVAAGI. CDR3 length: 15 amino acids. The CDR3 nucleotides are TGTGCCAGCAGTTACCGGGACAGGGGGGGATACGAGCAGTACTTC. The encoded protein is CASSYRDRGGYEQYF.

The table lists this clone with many counts. This sequence joins TRBV5-1 and TRBJ2-2; 10 nucleotides line up with TRBD2. The CDR3 length is 15 residues. Germline V gene sequence: CDR1 SGHRS, CDR2 YFSETQ. V lost 5 bases and J lost 6; bases outside the gene matches: 7. CDR3 sequence (DNA): TGCGCCAGCAGGGTGGCTAGCGGGAGCTCCGGGGAGCTGTTTTTT. Its translation: CASRVASGSSGELFF.

The V call is TRBV27, the J call TRBJ2-1; D is perhaps TRBD1 (5 bases). Germline V lookup: CDR1 MNHEY, CDR2 SMNVEV (reference sequence). V was shortened by 3 bases and J by 9 bases, with 18 bases between the two germline ends. The CDR3 is 15 residues long. The CDR3, as DNA: TGTGCCAGCAGTTTGGGTTCTCAGGGTCGGAGTGAGCAGTTCTTC. Translated: CASSLGSQGRSEQFF.

The genes are TRBV30 and TRBJ2-7, with 7 bases aligning to TRBD1. With V trimmed by 6 bases and J by 3 bases, 8 bases remained unmatched. The CDR3 has 13 residues. Germline CDR1 GTSNPN, CDR2 SVGIG (reference sequence). As DNA, the CDR3 is TGTGCCTGCTTACAGGGGAAAAGCTACGAGCAGTACTTC. This gives the protein CACLQGKSYEQYF. The full variable domain, rest sourced from reference TRBV30 and TRBJ2-7, is SQTIHQWPATLVQPVGSPLSLECTVEGTSNPNLYWYRQAAGRGLQLLFYSVGIGQISSEVPQNLSASRPQDRQFILSSKKLLLSDSGFYLCACLQGKSYEQYFGPGTRLTVT.

This sequence joins TRBV27 and TRBJ1-6; the D gene is possibly TRBD1 (5 bases). V was clipped by 5 bases and J by 11 bases, with 19 bases between them. Germline V gene lookup returns CDR1 MNHEY and CDR2 SMNVEV (reference sequence). The CDR3 extends over 15 amino acids. The CDR3 sequence is CASSEISGGTTPLHF. CDR3 in DNA: TGTGCCAGCAGTGAAATATCGGGGGGGACGACACCCCTCCACTTT.

The chain combines TRBV5-1 with TRBJ1-1; tentative D call: TRBD1 (6 bases). There are 13 residues in the CDR3. V was trimmed by 2 bases and J by 4 bases, leaving 9 bases between them. Germline lookup yields CDR1 SGHRS and CDR2 YFSETQ. Here the CDR3 reads CASSLTGPTEAFF. Here the CDR3 DNA reads TGCGCCAGCAGCTTAACAGGGCCCACTGAAGCTTTCTTT.

The chain combines TRBV18 with TRBJ2-3; possible D gene TRBD2, 5 bases. The V gene's germline CDR1 is KGHSH and CDR2 LQKENI. The CDR3 runs 15 residues. V lost 6 bases and J lost 2, with 15 bases in between. The CDR3 sequence: CASSLERSNTDTQYF. The CDR3 DNA sequence: TGTGCCAGCTCGCTAGAGCGGAGCAACACAGATACGCAGTATTTT.

The chain is built from TRBV11-2 and TRBJ2-1; 9 nucleotides match TRBD2. V was pared by 5 bases and J by 4 bases, with 6 bases of the junction left unmatched. Germline V gives CDR1 SGHAT, CDR2 FQNNGV. The CDR3 loop spans 15 amino acids. The CDR3 is CASSKSGGTYNEQFF. CDR3 sequence (DNA): TGTGCCAGCAGCAAAAGCGGGGGGACTTACAATGAGCAGTTCTTC. Full variable domain (missing parts from reference TRBV11-2 and TRBJ2-1): EAGVAQSPRYKIIEKRQSVAFWCNPISGHATLYWYQQILGQGPKLLIQFQNNGVVDDSQLPKDRFSAERLKGVDSTLKIQPAKLEDSAVYLCASSKSGGTYNEQFFGPGTRLTVL.

For this clone: This may come from a read error, since a much larger clone is one base off. V gene TRBV19 combines with J gene TRBJ1-1; TRBD1 agrees at 8 bases. CDR3 size: 14 residues. CDR1 and CDR2 (germline): LNHDA, SQIVND (reference sequence). The V gene end was trimmed by 6 bases and the J gene end by 0 bases; junction bases not matched to a gene: 3. This CDR3 is CASSVTGVNTEAFF. For the CDR3, the DNA is TGTGCCAGTAGCGTGACAGGGGTGAACACTGAAGCTTTCTTT.

Comments on this clone: This may stem from a read error, because a much larger clone lies one nucleotide away. The gene calls are TRBV19 and TRBJ1-1, with D perhaps matching TRBD1 (5 bases). The CDR3 length is 13 residues. V lost 5 bases to trimming and J lost 0 bases, with 7 bases between them. The germline gives CDR1 LNHDA, CDR2 SQIVND (reference sequence). The CDR3 loop reads CASSLGVNTEAFF. The CDR3 coding sequence is TGTGCCAGTAGTCTAGGGGTGAACACTGAAGCTTTCTTT.

The chain carries TRBV30 and TRBJ1-2; 9 nucleotides align to TRBD1. There are 15 residues in the CDR3. After removal of 1 base from V and 8 bases from J, the junction contained 11 bases not matched to a gene. In germline, CDR1 is GTSNPN, CDR2 SVGIG (reference sequence). The CDR3 reads CAWSATGTGRGGYTF. The CDR3 DNA reads as TGTGCCTGGAGTGCAACCGGGACAGGGAGAGGCGGCTACACCTTC.

V usage is TRBV6-1 and J usage is TRBJ2-7; tentatively, D is TRBD1 or TRBD2 (5 bases each). The germline gives CDR1 MNHNS, CDR2 SASEGT. V shed 6 bases and J shed 3 bases, with 18 bases lying between them. This CDR3 is built from 15 residues. The CDR3 nucleotides read TGTGCCAGCAGGGACTCCTTGGTGGGGGTCTACGAGCAGTACTTC. Translation: CASRDSLVGVYEQYF.

The V and J genes are TRBV6-6 and TRBJ1-2; D gene ambiguous. The CDR3 consists of 14 residues. V lost 0 bases and J 1 base, leaving 6 bases between the germline ends. CDR1 and CDR2 (germline): MNHNY, SVGAGI (reference sequence). CDR3: CASSYSPINYGYTF. Here the CDR3 DNA reads TGTGCCAGCAGTTACTCTCCAATTAACTATGGCTACACCTTC.

The gene calls are TRBV6-5 and TRBJ1-1, with D uncertain. V was pared by 8 bases and J by 4 bases, with 8 bases between. Per the germline V gene, CDR1 is MNHEY and CDR2 is SVGAGI. This CDR3 is built from 11 residues. The DNA of the CDR3 is TGTGCCAGCTGGATAAGCACTGAAGCTTTCTTT. As protein: CASWISTEAFF.

This clone was found a few times. The chain couples TRBV7-2 to TRBJ2-7; TRBD1 agrees at 7 bases. The CDR3 runs 15 residues. Germline CDR1 SGHTA, CDR2 FQGNSA. J was trimmed by 2 bases and V by 3 bases; bases with no gene match: 7. This CDR3 is CASSLTGLRTYEQYF. In DNA, the CDR3 is TGTGCCAGCAGCTTGACAGGGTTACGCACCTACGAGCAGTACTTC. Full variable domain (remainder filled in from reference TRBV7-2 and TRBJ2-7): GAGVSQSPSNKVTEKGKDVELRCDPISGHTALYWYRQSLGQGLEFLIYFQGNSAPDKSGLPSDRFSAERTGGSVSTLTIQRTQQEDSAVYLCASSLTGLRTYEQYFGPGTRLTVT.

V gene TRBV9 combines with J gene TRBJ1-6; tentatively, D is TRBD1 (5 bases). The V end was cut by 3 bases, the J end by 5 bases, with 15 bases between. The CDR3 is made up of 16 amino acids. Germline lookup yields CDR1 SGDLS and CDR2 YYNGEE. Here the CDR3 reads CASSAGTAYDNSPLHF. For the CDR3, the DNA is TGTGCCAGCAGCGCCGGGACGGCTTACGATAATTCACCCCTCCACTTT.

This clone was recorded only once. The chain joins TRBV5-6 to TRBJ2-2; 8 bases align to TRBD2. The junction had 5 bases not matched to a gene; V was cut back by 4 bases and J by 6 bases. CDR1 and CDR2 from the germline V gene are SGHDT and YYEEEE. The CDR3 contains 14 residues. The CDR3 DNA sequence: TGTGCCAGCAGCCAGCGGGGGATCGCCGGGGAGCTGTTTTTT. Translated: CASSQRGIAGELFF.

This CDR3 is CASSPLKGDYNEQFF. In DNA form, the CDR3 reads TGTGCCAGCTCACCTTTAAAGGGGGACTACAATGAGCAGTTCTTC. This sequence joins TRBV18 and TRBJ2-1, with D possibly being TRBD1 (6 bases). V was trimmed by 3 bases and J by 3 bases, leaving 12 bases between them. Germline-derived CDR1 and CDR2 are KGHSH and LQKENI. CDR3 size: 15 residues.

The chain couples TRBV6-5 to TRBJ2-2; no firm D call. CDR1 and CDR2 (germline): MNHEY, SVGAGI. V was cut by 8 bases and J by 2 bases, with 12 bases left in between. This CDR3 contains 14 residues. CDR3 nucleotides: TGTGCCAGCGGCCGCTCGATTAACACCGGGGAGCTGTTTTTT. As protein: CASGRSINTGELFF.

In the case of this clone: Distinct nucleotide sequences in the sample also encode this CDR3. The chain is built from TRBV29-1 and TRBJ1-2; 9 bases map to TRBD1. V gave up 5 bases and J gave up 2 bases; unmatched junction bases: 3. The CDR3 extends over 13 amino acids. CDR1 SQVTM and CDR2 ANQGSEA come from the germline V gene. CDR3 loop: CSVTGQGNYGYTF. For the CDR3, the DNA is TGCAGCGTTACGGGACAGGGCAACTATGGCTACACCTTC.

The J gene is TRBJ1-6, the V gene TRBV7-9; the D is unclear. Germline V lookup: CDR1 SEHNR, CDR2 FQNEAQ (reference sequence). The CDR3 covers 14 residues. Trimming took off 9 bases at V and 5 bases at J, with 14 bases between the two ends. CDR3 sequence: CASSKEANNSPLHF. DNA of the CDR3: TGTGCCAGTTCCAAGGAGGCCAATAATTCACCCCTCCACTTT. Full variable domain (rest looked up from reference TRBV7-9 and TRBJ1-6): DTGVSQNPRHKITKRGQNVTFRCDPISEHNRLYWYRQTLGQGPEFLTYFQNEAQLEKSRLLSDRFSAERPKGSFSTLEIQRTEQGDSAMYLCASSKEANNSPLHFGNGTRLTVT.